A selection of T cell receptor beta chains follows, all from one sample in a study of identical twins. TCRdb passed the 5' RACE reads through MiXCR, listing each CDR3 protein once. In the table there are about 570,000 distinct CDR3 sequences, 9.5% to 10% of which are singletons. These data were likewise used in another study, on yellow fever vaccine responses in identical twins.

Sequenced: PBMCs. All receptors derive from a woman under 30 in good health. CDR3s include the opening cysteine and the closing phenylalanine or tryptophan. The order of the fields is clone size, V gene, J gene, D gene, CDR3 DNA, CDR3 protein. D genes are given only for firm matches. Where a row states a size, it is once, few, many or the class of an expanded clone; other rows omit it.

abundance: many
v_gene: TRBV7-8
j_gene: TRBJ2-2
d_gene: TRBD1
CDR3nt: TGTGCCAGCAGCTTAGGCATTGGGGACAGGGCTAACACCGGGGAGCTGTTTTTT
CDR3aa: CASSLGIGDRANTGELFF

abundance: NA
v_gene: TRBV6-1
j_gene: TRBJ1-5
d_gene: TRBD1
CDR3nt: TGTGCCGCGGGGGACAGTCGTTATAGCAATCAGCCCCAGCATTTT
CDR3aa: CAAGDSRYSNQPQHF

abundance: many
v_gene: TRBV5-1
j_gene: TRBJ2-3
d_gene: TRBD2
CDR3nt: TGCGCCAGCAGCATGGCCCCCCCTAGCGGGAGCACAGATACGCAGTATTTT
CDR3aa: CASSMAPPSGSTDTQYF

abundance: few
v_gene: TRBV3-1
j_gene: TRBJ2-6
d_gene: NA
CDR3nt: TGTGCCAGCAGCCCACACAGGGTTTCTGGGGCCAACGTCCTGACTTTC
CDR3aa: CASSPHRVSGANVLTF

abundance: many
v_gene: TRBV4-1
j_gene: TRBJ1-1
d_gene: TRBD1
CDR3nt: TGCGCCAGCAGCCAAGTGGACAGGGAGAACACTGAAGCTTTCTTT
CDR3aa: CASSQVDRENTEAFF

abundance: many
v_gene: TRBV5-1
j_gene: TRBJ2-7
d_gene: TRBD2
CDR3nt: TGCGCCAGCAGCTTGGACCATAGCGGGAGACCGAACGAGCAGTACTTC
CDR3aa: CASSLDHSGRPNEQYF

abundance: few
v_gene: TRBV4-3
j_gene: TRBJ2-1
d_gene: NA
CDR3nt: TGCGCCAGCAGCCAAGATCAACTCAGGGACTCCTACAATGAGCAGTTCTTC
CDR3aa: CASSQDQLRDSYNEQFF

abundance: NA
v_gene: TRBV7-2
j_gene: TRBJ2-1
d_gene: NA
CDR3nt: TGTGCCAGCAGCGTCCAAATATACTCCTACAATGAGCAGTTCTTC
CDR3aa: CASSVQIYSYNEQFF

abundance: few
v_gene: TRBV24-1
j_gene: TRBJ2-2
d_gene: NA
CDR3nt: TGTGCCACCAGTGGTCCGGGTAGGGTTACCGGGGAGCTGTTTTTT
CDR3aa: CATSGPGRVTGELFF

abundance: NA
v_gene: TRBV5-1
j_gene: TRBJ2-1
d_gene: NA
CDR3nt: TGCGCCAGCAGCTTGGGACTTCTCTCCTACAATGAGCAGTTCTTC
CDR3aa: CASSLGLLSYNEQFF

abundance: NA
v_gene: TRBV29-1
j_gene: TRBJ2-7
d_gene: TRBD1
CDR3nt: TGCAGCGTGTTGCGGGACAGGGCCAACGAGCAGTACTTC
CDR3aa: CSVLRDRANEQYF

abundance: many
v_gene: TRBV4-1
j_gene: TRBJ2-7
d_gene: NA
CDR3nt: TGCGCCAGCAGCCTAGACAGGAACTCCTACGAGCAGTACTTC
CDR3aa: CASSLDRNSYEQYF

abundance: few
v_gene: TRBV6-2/TRBV6-3
j_gene: TRBJ2-7
d_gene: NA
CDR3nt: TGTGCCAGCAGGGTGGGACACGGGGACTACGAGCAGTACTTC
CDR3aa: CASRVGHGDYEQYF

abundance: NA
v_gene: TRBV5-1
j_gene: TRBJ2-7
d_gene: NA
CDR3nt: TGCGCCAGCAGCCCCGACTTGCTACTCTACGAGCAGTACTTC
CDR3aa: CASSPDLLLYEQYF

abundance: NA
v_gene: TRBV7-7
j_gene: TRBJ2-2
d_gene: TRBD1
CDR3nt: TGTGCTAGCAGCCCGGACAGGGTCGCCGGGGAGCTGTTTTTT
CDR3aa: CASSPDRVAGELFF

abundance: NA
v_gene: TRBV28
j_gene: TRBJ2-3
d_gene: NA
CDR3nt: TGTGCCAGCAGTACCACCCTAGTAGATACGCAGTATTTT
CDR3aa: CASSTTLVDTQYF

abundance: NA
v_gene: TRBV20-1
j_gene: TRBJ2-5
d_gene: NA
CDR3nt: TGCAGTGCTAGAAAAGTAAACCGGGAGACCCAGTACTTC
CDR3aa: CSARKVNRETQYF

abundance: few
v_gene: TRBV11-2
j_gene: TRBJ2-2
d_gene: NA
CDR3nt: TGTGCCAGCAGCTTAGTTAGCCACATAACTAGCACCGGGGAGCTGTTTTTT
CDR3aa: CASSLVSHITSTGELFF

abundance: few
v_gene: TRBV5-1
j_gene: TRBJ2-1
d_gene: TRBD2
CDR3nt: TGCGCCAGCAGCTTAGGACTAGCGGGGCTCAATGAGCAGTTCTTC
CDR3aa: CASSLGLAGLNEQFF

abundance: many
v_gene: TRBV25-1
j_gene: TRBJ2-1
d_gene: TRBD2
CDR3nt: TGTGCCAGCAGAGGTGCGGGGGGTCACAATGAGCAGTTCTTC
CDR3aa: CASRGAGGHNEQFF

abundance: NA
v_gene: TRBV29-1
j_gene: TRBJ2-2
d_gene: NA
CDR3nt: TGCAGCGTTGTATTGGGAAAGGTCGCCGGGGAGCTGTTTTTT
CDR3aa: CSVVLGKVAGELFF

abundance: few
v_gene: TRBV20-1
j_gene: TRBJ2-5
d_gene: NA
CDR3nt: TGCAGTGCCCCGGATGGCCAAGAGACCCAGTACTTC
CDR3aa: CSAPDGQETQYF